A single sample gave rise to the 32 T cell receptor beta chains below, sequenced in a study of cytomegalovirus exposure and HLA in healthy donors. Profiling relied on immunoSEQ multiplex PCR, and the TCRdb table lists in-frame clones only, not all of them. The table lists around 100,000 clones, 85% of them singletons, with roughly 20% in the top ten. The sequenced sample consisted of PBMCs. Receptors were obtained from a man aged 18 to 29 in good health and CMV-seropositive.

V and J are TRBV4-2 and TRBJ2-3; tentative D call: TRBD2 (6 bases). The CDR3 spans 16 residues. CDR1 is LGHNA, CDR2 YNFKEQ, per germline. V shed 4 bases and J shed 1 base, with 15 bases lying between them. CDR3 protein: CASSLSVGSGTDTQYF. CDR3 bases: TGTGCCAGCAGCCTATCAGTCGGGAGCGGCACAGATACGCAGTATTTT.

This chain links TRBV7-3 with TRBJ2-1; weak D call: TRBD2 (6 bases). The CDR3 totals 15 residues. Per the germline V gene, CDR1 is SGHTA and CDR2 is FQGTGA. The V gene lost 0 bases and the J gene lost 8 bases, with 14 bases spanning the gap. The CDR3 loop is CASSLTPSATHEQFF. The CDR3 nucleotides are TGTGCCAGCAGCTTAACGCCTAGCGCTACACATGAGCAGTTCTTC.

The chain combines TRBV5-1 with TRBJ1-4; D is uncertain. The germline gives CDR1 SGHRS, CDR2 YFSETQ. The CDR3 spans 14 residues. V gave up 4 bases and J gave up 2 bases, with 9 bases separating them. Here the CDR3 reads CASSQDPTNEKLFF. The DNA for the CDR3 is TGCGCCAGCAGCCAGGATCCCACTAATGAAAAACTGTTTTTT.

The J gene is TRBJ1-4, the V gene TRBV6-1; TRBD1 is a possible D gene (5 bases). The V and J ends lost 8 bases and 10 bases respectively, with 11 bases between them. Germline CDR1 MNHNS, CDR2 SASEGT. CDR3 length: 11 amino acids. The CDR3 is CASRGGGKLFF. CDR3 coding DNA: TGTGCCAGCCGGGGGGGAGGAAAACTGTTTTTT.

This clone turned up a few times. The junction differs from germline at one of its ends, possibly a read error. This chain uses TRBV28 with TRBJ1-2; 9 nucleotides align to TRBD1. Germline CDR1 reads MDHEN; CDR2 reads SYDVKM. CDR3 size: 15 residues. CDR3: CASSAAGQGNSGYTF. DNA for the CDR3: TGTGCCAGCAGTGCTGCGGGACAGGGAAACTCTGGCTACACCTTC.

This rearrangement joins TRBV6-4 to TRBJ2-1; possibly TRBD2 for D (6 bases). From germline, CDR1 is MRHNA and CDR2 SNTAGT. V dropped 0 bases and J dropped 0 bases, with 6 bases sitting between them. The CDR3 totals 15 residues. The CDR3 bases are TGTGCCAGCAGTGACTCTAGCGGCTCCTACAATGAGCAGTTCTTC. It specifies CASSDSSGSYNEQFF.

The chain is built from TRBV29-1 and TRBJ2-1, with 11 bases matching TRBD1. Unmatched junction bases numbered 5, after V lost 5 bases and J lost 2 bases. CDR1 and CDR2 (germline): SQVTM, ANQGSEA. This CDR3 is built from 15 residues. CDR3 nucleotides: TGCAGCGTTACCGGGACAGGGGGGACCTACAATGAGCAGTTCTTC. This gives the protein CSVTGTGGTYNEQFF.

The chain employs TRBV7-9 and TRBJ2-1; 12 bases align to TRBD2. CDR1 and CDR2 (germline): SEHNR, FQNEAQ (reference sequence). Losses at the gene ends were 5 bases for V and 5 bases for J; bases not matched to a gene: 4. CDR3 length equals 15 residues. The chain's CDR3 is CASSLRLAGDNEQFF. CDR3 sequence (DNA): TGTGCCAGCAGCCTCCGACTAGCGGGAGACAATGAGCAGTTCTTC.

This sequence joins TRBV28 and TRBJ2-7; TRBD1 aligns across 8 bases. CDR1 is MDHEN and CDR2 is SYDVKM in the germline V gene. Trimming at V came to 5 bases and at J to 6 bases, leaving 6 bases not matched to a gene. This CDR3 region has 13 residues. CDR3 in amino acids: CASSEPTGVEQYF. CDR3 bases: TGTGCCAGCAGTGAACCGACAGGGGTCGAGCAGTACTTC.

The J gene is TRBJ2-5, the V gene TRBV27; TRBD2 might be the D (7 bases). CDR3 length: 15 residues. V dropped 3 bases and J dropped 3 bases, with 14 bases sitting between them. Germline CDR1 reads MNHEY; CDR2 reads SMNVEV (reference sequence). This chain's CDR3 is CASSFGWEGEETQYF. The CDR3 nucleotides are TGTGCCAGCAGTTTTGGGTGGGAGGGGGAAGAGACCCAGTACTTC.

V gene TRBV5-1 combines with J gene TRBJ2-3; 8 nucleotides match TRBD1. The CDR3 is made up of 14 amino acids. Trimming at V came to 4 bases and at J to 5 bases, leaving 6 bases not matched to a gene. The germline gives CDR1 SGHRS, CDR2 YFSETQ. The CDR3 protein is CASSPGQGGDTQYF. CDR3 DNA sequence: TGCGCCAGCAGCCCAGGACAGGGAGGAGATACGCAGTATTTT.

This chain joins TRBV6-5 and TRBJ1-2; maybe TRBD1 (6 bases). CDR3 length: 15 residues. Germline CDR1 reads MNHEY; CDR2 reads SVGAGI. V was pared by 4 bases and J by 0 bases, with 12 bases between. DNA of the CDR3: TGTGCCAGCAGTTGGACAGTCTTAGCTAACTATGGCTACACCTTC. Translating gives CASSWTVLANYGYTF.

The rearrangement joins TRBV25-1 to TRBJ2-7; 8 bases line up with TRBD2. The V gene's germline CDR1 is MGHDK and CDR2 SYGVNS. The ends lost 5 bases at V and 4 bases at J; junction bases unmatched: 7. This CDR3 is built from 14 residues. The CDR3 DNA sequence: TGTGCCAGCAGTTCTCCCGGGACTAGATACGAGCAGTACTTC. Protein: CASSSPGTRYEQYF.

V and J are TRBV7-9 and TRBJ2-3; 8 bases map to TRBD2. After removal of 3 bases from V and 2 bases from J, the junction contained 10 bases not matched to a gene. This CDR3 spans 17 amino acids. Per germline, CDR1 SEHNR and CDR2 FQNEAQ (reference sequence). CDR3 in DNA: TGTGCCAGCAGCTTGGGTATGGTAGCGGGGATCACAGATACGCAGTATTTT. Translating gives CASSLGMVAGITDTQYF.

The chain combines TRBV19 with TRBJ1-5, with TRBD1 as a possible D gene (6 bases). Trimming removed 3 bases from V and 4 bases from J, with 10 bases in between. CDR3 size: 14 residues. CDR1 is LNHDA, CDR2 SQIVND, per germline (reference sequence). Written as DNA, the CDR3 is TGTGCCAGTAGTATTGGACAGCAGAATCAGCCCCAGCATTTT. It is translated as CASSIGQQNQPQHF.

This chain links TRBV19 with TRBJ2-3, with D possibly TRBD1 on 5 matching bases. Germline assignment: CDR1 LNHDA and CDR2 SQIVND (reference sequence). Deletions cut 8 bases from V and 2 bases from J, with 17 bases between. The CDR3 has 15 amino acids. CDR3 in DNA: TGTGCCAGTTCCCTGACAGCCCTAATCACAGATACGCAGTATTTT. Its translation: CASSLTALITDTQYF. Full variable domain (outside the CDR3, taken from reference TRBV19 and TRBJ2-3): DGGITQSPKYLFRKEGQNVTLSCEQNLNHDAMYWYRQDPGQGLRLIYYSQIVNDFQKGDIAEGYSVSREKKESFPLTVTSAQKNPTAFYLCASSLTALITDTQYFGPGTRLTVL.

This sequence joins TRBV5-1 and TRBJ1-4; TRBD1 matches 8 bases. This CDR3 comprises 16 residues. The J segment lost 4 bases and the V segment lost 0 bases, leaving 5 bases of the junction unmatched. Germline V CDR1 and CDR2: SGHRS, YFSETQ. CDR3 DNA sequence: TGCGCCAGCAGCTTGGCGCAGGGGGCAGGTAATGAAAAACTGTTTTTT. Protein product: CASSLAQGAGNEKLFF.

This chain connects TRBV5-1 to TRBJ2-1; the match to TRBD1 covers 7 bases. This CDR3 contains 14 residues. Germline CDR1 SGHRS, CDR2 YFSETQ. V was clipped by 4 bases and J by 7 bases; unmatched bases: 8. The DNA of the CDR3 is TGCGCCAGCAGCCCCAGGACGACAGGGAATGAGCAGTTCTTC. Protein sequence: CASSPRTTGNEQFF.

CDR3: CASRAGSEAFF. CDR3 sequence (DNA): TGTGCCAGCAGGGCAGGGTCGGAAGCTTTCTTT. V and J are TRBV28 and TRBJ1-1; TRBD1 might be the D (5 bases). The germline V gene has CDR1 MDHEN and CDR2 SYDVKM. The V gene lost 6 bases and the J gene lost 8 bases, with 10 bases spanning the gap. The CDR3 consists of 11 residues.

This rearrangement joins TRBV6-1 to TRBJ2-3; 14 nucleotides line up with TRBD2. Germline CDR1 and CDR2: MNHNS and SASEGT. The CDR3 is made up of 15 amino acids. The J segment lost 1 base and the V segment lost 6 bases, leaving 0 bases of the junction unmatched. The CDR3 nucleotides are TGTGCCAGCAGGGGACTAGCGGGAGGCACAGATACGCAGTATTTT. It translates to CASRGLAGGTDTQYF.

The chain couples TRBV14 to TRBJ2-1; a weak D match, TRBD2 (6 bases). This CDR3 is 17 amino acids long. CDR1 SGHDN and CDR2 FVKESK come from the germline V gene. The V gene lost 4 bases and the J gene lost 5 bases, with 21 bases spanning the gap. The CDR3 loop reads CASSLPSGRDKNNEQFF. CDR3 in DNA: TGTGCCAGCAGCCTACCGAGCGGGCGCGACAAGAACAATGAGCAGTTCTTC.

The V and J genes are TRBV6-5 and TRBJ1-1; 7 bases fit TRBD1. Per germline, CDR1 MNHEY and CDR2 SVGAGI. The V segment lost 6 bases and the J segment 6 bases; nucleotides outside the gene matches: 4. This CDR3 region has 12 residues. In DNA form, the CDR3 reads TGTGCCAGCAGCCCTGGACAGGCTGAAGCTTTCTTT. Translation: CASSPGQAEAFF.

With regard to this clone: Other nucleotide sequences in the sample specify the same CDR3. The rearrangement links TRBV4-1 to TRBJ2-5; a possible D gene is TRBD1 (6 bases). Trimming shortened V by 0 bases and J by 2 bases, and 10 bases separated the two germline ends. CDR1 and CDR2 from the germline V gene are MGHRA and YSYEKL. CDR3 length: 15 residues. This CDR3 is CASSQDEGQQETQYF. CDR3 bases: TGCGCCAGCAGCCAAGATGAAGGACAGCAAGAGACCCAGTACTTC.

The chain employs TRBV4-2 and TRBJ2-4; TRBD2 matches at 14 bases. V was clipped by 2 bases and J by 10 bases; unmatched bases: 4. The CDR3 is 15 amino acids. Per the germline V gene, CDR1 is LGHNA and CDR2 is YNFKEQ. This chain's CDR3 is CASSQSGLAGEIQYF. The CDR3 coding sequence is TGTGCCAGCAGCCAATCGGGACTAGCGGGAGAAATTCAGTACTTC.

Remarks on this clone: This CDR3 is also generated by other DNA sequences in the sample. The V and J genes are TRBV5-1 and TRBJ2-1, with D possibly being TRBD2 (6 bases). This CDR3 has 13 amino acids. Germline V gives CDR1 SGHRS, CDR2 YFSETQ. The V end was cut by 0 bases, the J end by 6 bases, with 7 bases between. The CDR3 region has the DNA TGCGCCAGCAGCTTGGTGGGGGGCAATGAGCAGTTCTTC. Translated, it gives CASSLVGGNEQFF.

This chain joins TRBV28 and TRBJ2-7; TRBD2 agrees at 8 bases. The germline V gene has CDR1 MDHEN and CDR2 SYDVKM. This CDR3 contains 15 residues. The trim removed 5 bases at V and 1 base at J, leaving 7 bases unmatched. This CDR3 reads CASSLRGGRSYEQYF. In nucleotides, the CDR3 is TGTGCCAGCAGTCTCCGGGGGGGGAGGTCCTACGAGCAGTACTTC.

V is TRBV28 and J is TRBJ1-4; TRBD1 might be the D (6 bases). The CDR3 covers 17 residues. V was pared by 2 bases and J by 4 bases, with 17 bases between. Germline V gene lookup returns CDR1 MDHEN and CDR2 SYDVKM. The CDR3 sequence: CASSLPNLGQSNEKLFF. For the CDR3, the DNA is TGTGCCAGCAGTTTACCCAACCTTGGACAGAGTAATGAAAAACTGTTTTTT.

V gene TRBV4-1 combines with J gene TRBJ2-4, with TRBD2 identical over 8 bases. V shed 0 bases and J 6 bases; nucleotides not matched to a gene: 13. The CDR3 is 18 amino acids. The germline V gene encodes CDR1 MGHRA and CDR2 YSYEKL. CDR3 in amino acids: CASSQEPSKREWGNIQYF. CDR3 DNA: TGCGCCAGCAGCCAAGAGCCCTCCAAGCGGGAGTGGGGAAACATTCAGTACTTC.

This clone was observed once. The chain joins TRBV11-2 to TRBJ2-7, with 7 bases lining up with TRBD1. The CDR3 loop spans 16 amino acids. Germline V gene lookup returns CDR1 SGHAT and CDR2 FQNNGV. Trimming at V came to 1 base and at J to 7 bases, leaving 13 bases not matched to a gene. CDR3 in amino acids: CASSLGGFDRVQEQYF. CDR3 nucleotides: TGTGCCAGCAGCTTAGGGGGATTTGACAGGGTTCAGGAGCAGTACTTC.

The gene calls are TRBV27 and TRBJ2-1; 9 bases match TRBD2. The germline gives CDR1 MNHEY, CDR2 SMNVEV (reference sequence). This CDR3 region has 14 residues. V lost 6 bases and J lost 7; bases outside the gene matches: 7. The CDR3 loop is CASRRASGNNEQFF. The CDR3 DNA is TGTGCCAGCAGGCGGGCTAGCGGGAATAATGAGCAGTTCTTC.

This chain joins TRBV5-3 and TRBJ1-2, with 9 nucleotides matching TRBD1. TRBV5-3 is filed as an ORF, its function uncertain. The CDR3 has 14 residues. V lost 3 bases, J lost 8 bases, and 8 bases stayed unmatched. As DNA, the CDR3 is TGTGCCAGAAGCTCCATCCGGGACAGGGAGGGCTACACCTTC. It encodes CARSSIRDREGYTF.

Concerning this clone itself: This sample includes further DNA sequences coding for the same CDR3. The CDR3 sequence is CAWDRVSGNTIYF. In nucleotides, the CDR3 is TGTGCCTGGGACAGGGTCTCTGGAAACACCATATATTTT. The chain carries TRBV30 and TRBJ1-3; TRBD1 matches at 7 bases. The J segment lost 0 bases and the V segment lost 5 bases, leaving 1 base of the junction unmatched. This CDR3 is built from 13 residues. Looked up from germline, CDR1 is GTSNPN and CDR2 is SVGIG (reference sequence).